This T cell receptor beta chain was recovered during a study of cytomegalovirus exposure and HLA in healthy donors. Study findings and constraints: A classifier reportedly called cytomegalovirus status with high sensitivity and specificity. The records held CMV serostatus as the only immune exposure information. Reported findings show TCR beta sequences accurately forecast HLA-A and HLA-B alleles in most subjects. CMV antigen specificity of three CMV-associated chains was confirmed in vitro.

Only one count was recorded for this clone. What it binds is not known. Primers: 60 Vbeta forward and 13 Jbeta reverse. Clones were read by immunoSEQ multiplex PCR, and TCRdb kept only the in-frame ones, dropping some. The sample includes more than 110,000 clones, 70% to 80% of them seen just once. V trimming: 7 bases; J trimming: 1 base; junction bases outside the gene matches: 3. Per the germline V gene, CDR1 is LNHNV and CDR2 is YYDKDF (reference sequence). The CDR3 covers 14 residues. Sequencing input: PBMCs. This chain links TRBV15 with TRBJ2-2; TRBD1 matches at 7 bases. The sequence came from a woman aged 45-65 years in good health and CMV-seronegative. CDR3 protein: CATMTGLNTGELFF. As DNA, the CDR3 is TGTGCCACCATGACAGGGCTGAACACCGGGGAGCTGTTTTTT.